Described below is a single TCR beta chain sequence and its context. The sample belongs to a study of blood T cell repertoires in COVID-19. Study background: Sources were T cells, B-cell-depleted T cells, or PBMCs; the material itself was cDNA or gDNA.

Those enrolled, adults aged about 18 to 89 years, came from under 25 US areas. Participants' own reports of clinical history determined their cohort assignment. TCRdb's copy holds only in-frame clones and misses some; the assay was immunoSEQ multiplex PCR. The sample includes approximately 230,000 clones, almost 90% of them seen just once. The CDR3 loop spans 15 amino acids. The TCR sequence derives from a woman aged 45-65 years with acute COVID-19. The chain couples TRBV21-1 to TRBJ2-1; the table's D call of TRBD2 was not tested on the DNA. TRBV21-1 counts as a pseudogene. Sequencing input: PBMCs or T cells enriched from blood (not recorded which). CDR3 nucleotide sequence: TGTGCCAGCAGCAAAACGGGCGGGAGGAGGAATGAGCAGTTCTTC. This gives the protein CASSKTGGRRNEQFF.